This T cell receptor (beta chain) was found in a study of chemoradiotherapy in HPV16-positive cancers. Produced via immunoSEQ multiplex PCR; TCRdb's table is partial and in-frame only. Here the sample spans approximately 27,000 clones, approximately 88% being singletons. Germline V gene data show CDR1 as MNHNS and CDR2 as SASEGT. CDR3 length: 15 residues. The V and J ends lost 3 bases and 2 bases respectively, with 14 bases between them. The chain couples TRBV6-1 to TRBJ2-7, with unresolved D. The clonotype was recovered from a human donor with HPV-associated anogenital cancer. Source: blood, taken from a patient who underwent chemoradiotherapy. CDR3 sequence reads: CASSEGSWGTYEQYV. CDR3 coding DNA: TGTGCCAGCAGTGAGGGTAGTTGGGGAACCTACGAGCAGTACGTC.